These T cell receptor beta chains were read from a single sample in a study of cytomegalovirus exposure and HLA in healthy donors. Produced via immunoSEQ multiplex PCR; TCRdb's table is partial and in-frame only. The sample has around 230,000 clones; more than 75% are singletons. The sequenced sample consisted of PBMCs. The receptors here all came from a girl under 10 years old in good health and CMV-seronegative. CDR3s include the opening cysteine and the closing phenylalanine or tryptophan. Each record gives: D gene, V gene, J gene, CDR3 DNA, CDR3 protein. The D gene is left open where the match is weak.

NA	TRBV29-1	TRBJ1-4	TGCAGCGTTTTGTCGGGGGGCAATGAAAAACTGTTTTTT	CSVLSGGNEKLFF
TRBD2	TRBV10-3	TRBJ2-3	TGTGCCATCAGTGAGTCGGGCGGGAGTCGCTCAGATACGCAGTATTTT	CAISESGGSRSDTQYF
NA	TRBV18	TRBJ2-3	TGTGCCAGCTCACCACTCCAGGGACTCACAGATACGCAGTATTTT	CASSPLQGLTDTQYF
NA	TRBV7-7	TRBJ2-1	TGTGCCAGCAGCTTAGGTACACGGGGGAATGAGCAGTTCTTC	CASSLGTRGNEQFF
NA	TRBV6-1	TRBJ1-6	TGTGCCAGCATGCAGGGGTTGGATTCACCCCTCCACTTT	CASMQGLDSPLHF
NA	TRBV5-6	TRBJ2-1	TGTGCCAGCAGCTTCCTGTCTGCGGGCGGTGAGCAGTTCTTC	CASSFLSAGGEQFF
TRBD2	TRBV11-3	TRBJ2-1	TGTGCCAGCAGCTTAGCGGATAGCGGGAGGACCTACAATGAGCAGTTCTTC	CASSLADSGRTYNEQFF
TRBD2	TRBV4-1	TRBJ2-1	TGCGCCAGCAGCCAAAGGGGGCGGACTAGCGGGGGGGCAGACAATGAGCAGTTCTTC	CASSQRGRTSGGADNEQFF
NA	TRBV15	TRBJ1-2	TGTGCCACCAGCAGAGATCCGCCGGTGTATGGCTACACCTTC	CATSRDPPVYGYTF
NA	TRBV11-2	TRBJ2-7	TGTGCCAGCAGCCTAATGCGGAAAATCTACGAGCAGTGCTTC	CASSLMRKIYEQCF
NA	TRBV9	TRBJ2-1	TGTGCCAGCAGCGTAGGGGCCAATGAGCAGTTCTTC	CASSVGANEQFF
TRBD2	TRBV30	TRBJ2-3	TGTGCCTGGGTAAAAGCGGGAGGTGTCGATACGCAGTATTTT	CAWVKAGGVDTQYF
TRBD1	TRBV7-9	TRBJ2-7	TGTGCCAGCAGCGACGGGACAGGGCCCTCCTACGAGCAGTACTTC	CASSDGTGPSYEQYF
NA	TRBV5-6	TRBJ1-5	TGTGCCAGCAGCTTGAAACGGGCCACCGGCCACGGGGAACCCCAGCATTTT	CASSLKRATGHGEPQHF
NA	TRBV30	TRBJ2-7	TGTGCCTGGAGTTTCGAGCGGGCCTTCAACACACAGTACTTC	CAWSFERAFNTQYF